These 14 T cell receptor beta chains were sequenced from one sample in a study of CD8 T cells in Susac syndrome. Reverse transcription of about 0.45 to 1 ug RNA was carried out with random hexamers. TCRdb used MiXCR to reprocess the immunoSEQ multiplex PCR reads, holding one entry per CDR3 protein. The sample lists some 210,000 distinct CDR3 sequences, over 90% seen once, with approximately 0.15% in the top ten. Sequencing was performed on CD4+ T cells from PBMCs. These receptors originate from a human donor with Susac syndrome.

V gene TRBV5-6 combines with J gene TRBJ1-6, with D perhaps TRBD1 (6 bases). Trimming removed 4 bases at V and 10 bases at J, with 12 bases between. Germline assignment: CDR1 SGHDT and CDR2 YYEEEE. The CDR3 is 13 residues long. The CDR3: CASSRLGGSPLHF. DNA for the CDR3: TGTGCCAGCAGCAGGTTAGGGGGATCACCCCTCCACTTT. The full variable domain, completed using reference TRBV5-6 and TRBJ1-6, is DAGVTQSPTHLIKTRGQQVTLRCSPKSGHDTVSWYQQALGQGPQFIFQYYEEEERQRGNFPDRFSGHQFPNYSSELNVNALLLGDSALYLCASSRLGGSPLHFGNGTRLTVT.

The rearrangement joins TRBV5-1 to TRBJ2-5, with D maybe TRBD2 (7 bases). Germline loops: CDR1 SGHRS, CDR2 YFSETQ. V was shortened by 0 bases and J by 1 base, with 16 bases between the two germline ends. This CDR3 contains 17 residues. The chain's CDR3 is CASSLVGGAPLQETQYF. The DNA of the CDR3 is TGCGCCAGCAGCTTGGTAGGGGGGGCCCCCCTCCAAGAGACCCAGTACTTC. Together with reference TRBV5-1 and TRBJ2-5, the CDR3 gives the full variable domain: KAGVTQTPRYLIKTRGQQVTLSCSPISGHRSVSWYQQTPGQGLQFLFEYFSETQRNKGNFPGRFSGRQFSNSRSEMNVSTLELGDSALYLCASSLVGGAPLQETQYFGPGTRLLVL.

V usage is TRBV6-6 and J usage is TRBJ1-5, with 8 bases identical to TRBD1. The V and J ends lost 7 bases and 1 base, in that order; junction bases with no gene match: 3. Germline V gene lookup returns CDR1 MNHNY and CDR2 SVGAGI (reference sequence). The CDR3 totals 14 residues. CDR3 in amino acids: CASNRQGSNQPQHF. CDR3 nucleotide sequence: TGTGCCAGCAATCGACAGGGGAGCAATCAGCCCCAGCATTTT.

The chain combines TRBV30 with TRBJ1-5, with TRBD1 identical over 7 bases. J gave up 6 bases and V 4 bases, and 6 bases lay outside the gene matches. The length of the CDR3 is 13 residues. The germline CDR1 and CDR2 sequences are GTSNPN and SVGIG (reference sequence). CDR3 amino acids: CAWTGQEGQPQHF. CDR3 in DNA: TGTGCCTGGACCGGACAGGAGGGTCAGCCCCAGCATTTT.

The chain uses TRBV10-3 and TRBJ2-4; D might be TRBD2 (5 bases). CDR3 size: 13 residues. With 6 bases removed from V and 9 bases from J, the gap between germline ends came to 15 bases. Germline V gene lookup returns CDR1 ENHRY and CDR2 SYGVKD. The CDR3 here is CAISTGGPGIQYF. CDR3 in DNA: TGTGCCATCAGCACCGGAGGCCCGGGCATTCAGTACTTC.

The chain couples TRBV24-1 to TRBJ1-2; the D is unclear. The V gene lost 3 bases and the J gene lost 9 bases, with 13 bases spanning the gap. The CDR3 is made up of 13 amino acids. Germline assignment: CDR1 KGHDR and CDR2 SFDVKD. The chain's CDR3 is CATSDRGGLSYTF. The CDR3 DNA reads TGTGCCACCAGTGATCGTGGTGGCCTGAGCTACACCTTC.

V gene TRBV5-1 combines with J gene TRBJ1-6; TRBD1 is a possible D gene (6 bases). Germline lookup yields CDR1 SGHRS and CDR2 YFSETQ. Between the trimmed V and J ends, which lost 4 bases and 7 bases, there was a span of 15 bases. There are 15 residues in the CDR3. The DNA of the CDR3 is TGCGCCAGCAGCCCGTTTCCTCAGGGGAATTCACCCCTCCACTTT. Its protein product is CASSPFPQGNSPLHF.

This clonotype was recorded once. This chain joins TRBV28 and TRBJ2-7; TRBD1 is a possible D gene (6 bases). Germline loops: CDR1 MDHEN, CDR2 SYDVKM. V was trimmed by 8 bases and J by 0 bases, leaving 17 bases between them. This CDR3 spans 15 amino acids. The CDR3 spells CASQTPQGSSYEQYF. CDR3 nucleotides: TGTGCCAGCCAAACACCCCAGGGGAGCTCCTACGAGCAGTACTTC.

The chain links TRBV4-1 to TRBJ1-3; TRBD1 agrees at 8 bases. Trimming took 3 bases from V and 0 from J; bases not matched to a gene: 4. The CDR3 is made up of 16 amino acids. Germline CDR1 is MGHRA and CDR2 is YSYEKL. The CDR3 nucleotides read TGCGCCAGCAGCCATTCAGGGGGCAGCTCTGGAAACACCATATATTTT. This sequence encodes CASSHSGGSSGNTIYF.

The chain uses TRBV7-3 and TRBJ1-2; D gene ambiguous. CDR1 is SGHTA and CDR2 is FQGTGA in the germline V gene. The CDR3 has 12 residues. The V gene lost 1 base and the J gene lost 6 bases, with 6 bases spanning the gap. The CDR3 DNA is TGTGCCAGCAGCTTAAACGGGGATGGCTACACCTTC. This encodes CASSLNGDGYTF.

The chain employs TRBV6-5 and TRBJ1-4; D may be TRBD1 (6 bases). Trimming took off 2 bases at V and 7 bases at J, with 20 bases between the two ends. Germline V CDR1 and CDR2: MNHEY, SVGAGI. This CDR3 has 17 amino acids. DNA of the CDR3: TGTGCCAGCAGTTACCAATACTTAGGGGGGCCGGGTGAAAAACTGTTTTTT. This encodes CASSYQYLGGPGEKLFF.

CDR3 residues: CASSMGHRYQETQYF. CDR3 in DNA: TGTGCCAGCAGTATGGGACACCGCTACCAAGAGACCCAGTACTTC. This chain uses TRBV9 with TRBJ2-5, with a possible D match to TRBD1 (6 bases). Germline V lookup: CDR1 SGDLS, CDR2 YYNGEE. The CDR3 is 15 amino acids. V lost 5 bases, J lost 0 bases, and 14 bases lay in between.

The table lists this clonotype with a count of one. This chain links TRBV2 with TRBJ2-5; weak D call: TRBD1 (5 bases). This CDR3 has 13 amino acids. Between the trimmed V and J ends, which lost 3 bases and 6 bases, there was a span of 11 bases. CDR1 and CDR2 (germline): SNHLY, FYNNEI. CDR3 protein: CASSDQGGQTQYF. CDR3 coding DNA: TGTGCCAGCAGTGATCAGGGTGGTCAGACCCAGTACTTC.

The chain links TRBV9 to TRBJ2-5; tentatively, D is TRBD2 (5 bases). The ends were cut back, 4 bases at V and 1 base at J, with 11 bases in the middle. The CDR3 is 14 amino acids. CDR1 SGDLS and CDR2 YYNGEE come from the germline V gene. CDR3 bases: TGTGCCAGCAGCCCCCTCGGACTCCAAGAGACCCAGTACTTC. It specifies CASSPLGLQETQYF. Full variable domain (remainder filled in from reference TRBV9 and TRBJ2-5): DSGVTQTPKHLITATGQRVTLRCSPRSGDLSVYWYQQSLDQGLQFLIQYYNGEERAKGNILERFSAQQFPDLHSELNLSSLELGDSALYFCASSPLGLQETQYFGPGTRLLVL.